One and the same sample provided the 27 T cell receptor beta chains below, sequenced in a study of patients and donors after allogeneic stem cell transplantation. MiXCR, applied by TCRdb to the RT-PCR reads, yields one record per CDR3 protein. The table has 15,000 to 20,000 distinct CDR3 sequences, 27% seen once. The sequenced sample consisted of blood, either unsorted or a sorted T cell fraction (not recorded which). These receptor sequences come from a human donor who was either an allogeneic HSCT recipient or a stem cell or donor lymphocyte infusion donor (not recorded which). It is not recorded whose cells these are; they may come from a transplant donor.

The V call is TRBV3-1, the J call TRBJ1-1; the D is unclear. V was pared by 1 base and J by 10 bases, with 13 bases between. This CDR3 is built from 13 residues. Germline loops: CDR1 LGHDT, CDR2 YNNKEL (reference sequence). In DNA form, the CDR3 reads TGTGCCAGCAGCCAAGCGGATGGGAGTGGAGCTTTCTTT. Encoded protein: CASSQADGSGAFF.

About this clonotype itself: It is likely a read error, because the conserved phenylalanine at the end of the CDR3 is missing. This sequence joins TRBV20-1 and TRBJ1-4, with 7 bases lining up with TRBD1. There are 15 residues in the CDR3. The junction had 4 bases not matched to a gene; V was cut back by 2 bases and J by 1 base. Germline loops: CDR1 DFQATT, CDR2 SNEGSKA (reference sequence). CDR3 in DNA: TGCAGTGCTAGAATTAGACAGGGAACTAATGAAAAACTGTTTTTG. Residues: CSARIRQGTNEKLFL.

The chain is built from TRBV2 and TRBJ1-6, with D possibly being TRBD1 (6 bases). Germline V gene sequence: CDR1 SNHLY, CDR2 FYNNEI. The CDR3 totals 12 residues. Trimming left V 7 bases short and J 9 bases short, with 10 bases between. The CDR3 sequence is CASTGTLSPLHF. CDR3 DNA sequence: TGTGCCAGCACCGGGACACTTTCACCCCTCCACTTT.

The table lists this clonotype with a few counts. At one boundary the junction diverges from the germline segment, which might be a read error. This chain joins TRBV28 and TRBJ1-4; 9 nucleotides line up with TRBD1. CDR3 length equals 12 residues. CDR1 and CDR2 (germline): MDHEN, SYDVKM. The DNA for the CDR3 is TGTGCCAGCAGATCCGGGGGACAGGGAGAAACATTT. Protein product: CASRSGGQGETF.

This clonotype was observed at least ten times. This CDR3 reads CASCPTGTGTEAFF. CDR3 DNA: TGTGCCAGCTGCCCCACAGGAACGGGGACTGAAGCTTTCTTT. This rearrangement joins TRBV7-9 to TRBJ1-1, with D possibly TRBD1 on 5 matching bases. This CDR3 has 14 residues. The germline V gene has CDR1 SEHNR and CDR2 FQNEAQ (reference sequence). Trimming stripped 8 bases from V and 5 bases from J, with 18 bases between.

This clonotype was detected a few times. The chain recombines TRBV20-1 with TRBJ1-6; 11 bases agree with TRBD1. This CDR3 spans 12 amino acids. Germline loops: CDR1 DFQATT, CDR2 SNEGSKA (reference sequence). V gave up 6 bases and J gave up 9 bases; unmatched junction bases: 1. CDR3 protein: CSADRGLSPLHF. The CDR3 DNA is TGCAGTGCGGACAGGGGGCTTTCACCCCTCCACTTT.

This clonotype was seen more than once but under ten times. This chain uses TRBV4-1 with TRBJ1-1; D remains unclear. Germline values: CDR1 MGHRA, CDR2 YSYEKL. CDR3 length: 16 amino acids. The V and J ends lost 0 bases and 5 bases respectively, with 16 bases between them. CDR3 protein: CASSQESTLRRTEAFF. The CDR3 DNA reads TGCGCCAGCAGCCAAGAGAGTACCCTAAGACGGACTGAAGCTTTCTTT.

This chain uses TRBV7-9 with TRBJ2-2; weak D call: TRBD1 (6 bases). The CDR3 length is 17 residues. The V end lost 5 bases, the J end lost 0 bases, and 16 bases lay between the germline ends. The V gene's germline CDR1 is SEHNR and CDR2 FQNEAQ (reference sequence). The chain's CDR3 is CASSPHAGTTNTGELFF. The CDR3 bases are TGTGCCAGCAGCCCCCATGCCGGGACAACGAACACCGGGGAGCTGTTTTTT.

This sequence joins TRBV7-9 and TRBJ1-2; D not resolved. From germline, CDR1 is SEHNR and CDR2 FQNEAQ (reference sequence). CDR3 size: 17 residues. V lost 1 base, J lost 4 bases, and 19 bases lay in between. CDR3 in amino acids: CASSLDLGQSTTYGYTF. CDR3 coding DNA: TGTGCCAGCAGCTTAGACCTAGGCCAATCCACAACCTATGGCTACACCTTC.

Worth noting for this clonotype: A read error may explain this, as a much larger clone is one base away. The chain carries TRBV6-5 and TRBJ1-2; D gene ambiguous. CDR3 length equals 15 residues. Germline-derived CDR1 and CDR2 are MNHEY and SVGAGI. The CDR3 sequence is CASSYNEAGIYGCTF. The CDR3 DNA reads as TGTGCCAGCAGTTATAACGAGGCGGGGATCTATGGCTGCACCTTC.

The rearrangement uses TRBV18 and TRBJ1-2; D is ambiguous. The CDR3 is made up of 19 amino acids. The ends were cut back, 3 bases at V and 4 bases at J, with 27 bases in the middle. Germline loops: CDR1 KGHSH, CDR2 LQKENI. CDR3 coding DNA: TGTGCCAGCTCACCGAATCCGGGCCCAAATTTTATACCATCCTATGGCTACACCTTC. It translates to CASSPNPGPNFIPSYGYTF. The full variable domain, with the rest looked up from reference TRBV18 and TRBJ1-2, is NAGVMQNPRHLVRRRGQEARLRCSPMKGHSHVYWYRQLPEEGLKFMVYLQKENIIDESGMPKERFSAEFPKEGPSILRIQQVVRGDSAAYFCASSPNPGPNFIPSYGYTFGSGTRLTVV.

There are many counts of this clonotype. The chain uses TRBV6-6 and TRBJ1-4; D may be TRBD1 (5 bases). Germline V gene data show CDR1 as MNHNY and CDR2 as SVGAGI (reference sequence). The germline V and J ends were trimmed by 0 bases and 4 bases, with 12 bases remaining between them. The CDR3 loop spans 16 amino acids. CDR3 protein: CASSYSVGRLNEKLFF. The CDR3 DNA reads TGTGCCAGCAGTTACTCTGTGGGACGGCTTAATGAAAAACTGTTTTTT.

This clonotype was seen only a few times. The rearrangement uses TRBV10-3 and TRBJ1-2, with TRBD1 identical over 7 bases. The CDR3 is 18 residues long. V lost 3 bases and J lost 3; bases outside the gene matches: 16. Germline CDR1 reads ENHRY; CDR2 reads SYGVKD. The CDR3 sequence is CAISEGNPTGSIDYGYTF. The CDR3 DNA reads TGTGCCATCAGTGAAGGGAACCCGACAGGGTCCATAGACTATGGCTACACCTTC.

The gene calls are TRBV5-4 and TRBJ2-5; 7 bases align to TRBD2. V dropped 3 bases and J dropped 2; count of bases not matched to a gene: 4. The CDR3 has 14 residues. Looked up from germline, CDR1 is SGHNT and CDR2 is YYREEE (reference sequence). The CDR3: CASSSRDYQETQYF. CDR3 sequence (DNA): TGTGCCAGCAGCTCCCGGGACTATCAAGAGACCCAGTACTTC.

This chain uses TRBV5-1 with TRBJ2-2, with 7 nucleotides matching TRBD2. The CDR3 loop spans 14 amino acids. The junction had 0 bases not matched to a gene; V was cut back by 0 bases and J by 4 bases. Germline V gene lookup returns CDR1 SGHRS and CDR2 YFSETQ. CDR3 amino acids: CASSLGGGTGELFF. Here the CDR3 DNA reads TGCGCCAGCAGCTTGGGCGGGGGCACCGGGGAGCTGTTTTTT.

This chain uses TRBV5-5 with TRBJ1-4; D is unresolved. Per germline, CDR1 SGHKS and CDR2 YYEKEE (reference sequence). Trimming shortened V by 4 bases and J by 7 bases, and 11 bases separated the two germline ends. CDR3 size: 13 residues. Here the CDR3 DNA reads TGTGCCAGCAGCCTGCTCGGAAGTGAAAAACTGTTTTTT. Translation gives CASSLLGSEKLFF.

This clonotype was observed a few times. CDR3 DNA: TGTGCCAGCAGCCATAACAGGGCCGGCAATCAGCCCCAGCATTTT. This gives the protein CASSHNRAGNQPQHF. The rearrangement uses TRBV7-8 and TRBJ1-5; tentative D call: TRBD1 (6 bases). Germline V lookup: CDR1 SGHVS, CDR2 FQNEAQ. This CDR3 spans 15 amino acids. Trimming took 5 bases from V and 2 from J, leaving 13 bases between them.

This clonotype was found a few times. The CDR3 is CASSQVGQGANTIYF. The CDR3 DNA reads TGCGCCAGCAGCCAAGTAGGTCAGGGGGCGAACACCATATATTTT. This sequence joins TRBV4-1 and TRBJ1-3, with 8 bases aligning to TRBD1. The V gene's germline CDR1 is MGHRA and CDR2 YSYEKL. The CDR3 extends over 15 amino acids. Trimming took 1 base from V and 7 from J; bases not matched to a gene: 6.

J is TRBJ1-4 and V is TRBV7-2; D is possibly TRBD1 (5 bases). The CDR3 is made up of 16 amino acids. Trimming left V 6 bases short and J 5 bases short, with 19 bases between. The germline gives CDR1 SGHTA, CDR2 FQGNSA. The chain's CDR3 is CASRRAGSGLNEKLFF. CDR3 bases: TGTGCCAGCAGGCGGGCAGGGTCGGGCTTAAATGAAAAACTGTTTTTT.

The V and J genes are TRBV9 and TRBJ2-1; 11 bases fit TRBD2. CDR3 size: 19 residues. Per germline, CDR1 SGDLS and CDR2 YYNGEE. Trimming took 0 bases from V and 2 from J; bases not matched to a gene: 10. CDR3 sequence (DNA): TGTGCCAGCAGCGTAGGTGGACTAGCGGGCCCGACAGCCTACAATGAGCAGTTCTTC. Protein product: CASSVGGLAGPTAYNEQFF.

In its sample, this clonotype was seen a few times. The CDR3 DNA is TGCGCCAGCAGACCCCCGTCTGGAAACACCATATATTTT. Its translation is CASRPPSGNTIYF. V and J are TRBV5-1 and TRBJ1-3, with D uncertain. CDR1 is SGHRS, CDR2 YFSETQ, per germline. V gave up 5 bases and J gave up 1 base, with 7 bases separating them. CDR3 length: 13 amino acids.

This clonotype was observed a few times. This chain links TRBV20-1 with TRBJ1-6; 7 nucleotides match TRBD1. Trimming at V came to 0 bases and at J to 6 bases, leaving 14 bases not matched to a gene. The CDR3 runs to 18 residues. Germline loops: CDR1 DFQATT, CDR2 SNEGSKA (reference sequence). The CDR3 region is CSARDHGRGIPGNSPLHF. CDR3 coding DNA: TGCAGTGCTAGAGATCATGGCAGGGGGATACCGGGTAATTCACCCCTCCACTTT.

Only a few counts were recorded for this clonotype. The chain combines TRBV6-5 with TRBJ1-2; possible D gene TRBD1, 5 bases. Trimming removed 5 bases at V and 6 bases at J, with 13 bases between. CDR3 size: 13 residues. Germline lookup yields CDR1 MNHEY and CDR2 SVGAGI. The CDR3 region is CASSAMGPNGYTF. The CDR3 coding sequence is TGTGCCAGCAGTGCAATGGGACCTAATGGCTACACCTTC.

This clonotype showed up many times. The chain has TRBV5-1 and TRBJ1-1; no definite D call. This CDR3 has 15 residues. CDR1 is SGHRS, CDR2 YFSETQ, per germline. Trimming cost V 1 base and J 2 bases, with 12 bases left between them. CDR3 protein: CASSLSDGINTEAFF. In DNA form, the CDR3 reads TGCGCCAGCAGCTTGAGCGACGGCATAAACACTGAAGCTTTCTTT.

V and J are TRBV15 and TRBJ1-1, with D perhaps matching TRBD1 (5 bases). The CDR3 loop spans 15 amino acids. Germline CDR1 is LNHNV and CDR2 is YYDKDF (reference sequence). V was clipped by 1 base and J by 3 bases, with 12 bases between them. This chain's CDR3 is CATSRGGVWDTEAFF. The CDR3 DNA reads TGTGCCACCAGCAGAGGAGGGGTGTGGGACACTGAAGCTTTCTTT.

A few counts support this clonotype. The gene calls are TRBV29-1 and TRBJ1-5; D uncertain. The ends were cut back, 8 bases at V and 3 bases at J, with 20 bases in the middle. The CDR3 contains 15 residues. Germline V gene sequence: CDR1 SQVTM, CDR2 ANQGSEA. As DNA, the CDR3 is TGCAGCCCCCCATGCGCCCGGCCACTCAATCAGCCCCAGCATTTT. Protein product: CSPPCARPLNQPQHF.

In this sample, this clonotype turned up once. V usage is TRBV20-1 and J usage is TRBJ2-7; D unclear. The ends were cut back, 1 base at V and 0 bases at J, with 13 bases in the middle. Germline V CDR1 and CDR2: DFQATT, SNEGSKA (reference sequence). The CDR3 length is 15 residues. The DNA of the CDR3 is TGCAGTGCTAGAGTTACGGCAGGCCGCTCCTACGAGCAGTACTTC. It is translated as CSARVTAGRSYEQYF.